This T cell receptor beta chain appears in the sequencing data of a study of response to subunit inactivated influenza vaccine. Study-wide results and caveats: With each seasonal influenza vaccination, the authors suggested, few new T cells are recruited.

This clonotype was counted many times. What it binds is not known. In TCRdb, the RT-PCR reads were re-called with MiXCR into one record per CDR3 protein. The table lists about 700,000 distinct CDR3 sequences, 14% of them singletons. Germline V lookup: CDR1 DFQATT, CDR2 SNEGSKA (reference sequence). V was clipped by 0 bases and J by 3 bases, with 12 bases between them. The CDR3 runs 15 residues. The sequence came from a man over 45 who received an inactivated influenza vaccine. The sample consisted of PBMCs from blood, taken less than 15 days before vaccination. The genes are TRBV20-1 and TRBJ2-1, with D maybe TRBD2 (6 bases). Written as DNA, the CDR3 is TGCAGTGCTAGAGAAAGGCGGGGACTCTACAATGAGCAGTTCTTC. Protein sequence: CSARERRGLYNEQFF.